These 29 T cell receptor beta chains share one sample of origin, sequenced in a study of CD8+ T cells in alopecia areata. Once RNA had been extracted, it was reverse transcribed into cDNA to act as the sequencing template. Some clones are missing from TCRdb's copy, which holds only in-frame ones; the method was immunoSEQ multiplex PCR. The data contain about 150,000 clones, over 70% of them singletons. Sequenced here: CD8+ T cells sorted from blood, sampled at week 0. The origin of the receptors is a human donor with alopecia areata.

CDR3 sequence reads: CASSDWLARETQYF. The DNA for the CDR3 is TGTGCCAGCAGTGATTGGCTAGCGCGGGAGACCCAGTACTTC. The rearrangement joins TRBV25-1 to TRBJ2-5, with a weak D call TRBD2 (6 bases). CDR3 length: 14 residues. V shed 3 bases and J shed 5 bases, with 13 bases lying between them. Germline assignment: CDR1 MGHDK and CDR2 SYGVNS.

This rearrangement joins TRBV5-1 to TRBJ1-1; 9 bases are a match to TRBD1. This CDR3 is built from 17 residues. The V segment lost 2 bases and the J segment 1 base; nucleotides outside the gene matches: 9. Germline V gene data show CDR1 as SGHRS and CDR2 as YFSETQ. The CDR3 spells CASSFVPQGAWNTEAFF. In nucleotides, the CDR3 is TGCGCCAGCAGCTTTGTACCACAGGGGGCCTGGAACACTGAAGCTTTCTTT.

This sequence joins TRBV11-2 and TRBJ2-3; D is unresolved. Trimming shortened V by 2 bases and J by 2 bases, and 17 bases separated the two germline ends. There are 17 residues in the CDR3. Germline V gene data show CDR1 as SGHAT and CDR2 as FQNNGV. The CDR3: CASSLPQTKEFTDTQYF. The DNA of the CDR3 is TGTGCCAGCAGCTTACCGCAGACAAAAGAATTCACAGATACGCAGTATTTT. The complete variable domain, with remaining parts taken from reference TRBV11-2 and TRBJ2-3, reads EAGVAQSPRYKIIEKRQSVAFWCNPISGHATLYWYQQILGQGPKLLIQFQNNGVVDDSQLPKDRFSAERLKGVDSTLKIQPAKLEDSAVYLCASSLPQTKEFTDTQYFGPGTRLTVL.

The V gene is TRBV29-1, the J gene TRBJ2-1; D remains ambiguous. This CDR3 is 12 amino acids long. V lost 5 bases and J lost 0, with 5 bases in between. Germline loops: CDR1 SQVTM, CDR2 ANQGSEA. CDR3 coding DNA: TGCAGCGTTCCCAGCTCCTACAATGAGCAGTTCTTC. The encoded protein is CSVPSSYNEQFF.

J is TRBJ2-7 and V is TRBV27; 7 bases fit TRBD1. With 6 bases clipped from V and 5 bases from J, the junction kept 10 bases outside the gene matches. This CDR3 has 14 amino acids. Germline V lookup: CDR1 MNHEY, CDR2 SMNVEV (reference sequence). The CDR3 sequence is CASRRQGLIDEQYF. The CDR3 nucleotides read TGTGCCAGCAGGAGACAGGGTCTAATCGACGAGCAGTACTTC.

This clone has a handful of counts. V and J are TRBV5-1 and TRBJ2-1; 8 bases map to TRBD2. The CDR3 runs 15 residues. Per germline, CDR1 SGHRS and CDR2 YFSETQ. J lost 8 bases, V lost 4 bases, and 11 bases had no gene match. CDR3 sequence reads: CASSLGAGVRDEQFF. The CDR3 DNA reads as TGCGCCAGCAGCCTCGGAGCGGGAGTTCGCGATGAGCAGTTCTTC.

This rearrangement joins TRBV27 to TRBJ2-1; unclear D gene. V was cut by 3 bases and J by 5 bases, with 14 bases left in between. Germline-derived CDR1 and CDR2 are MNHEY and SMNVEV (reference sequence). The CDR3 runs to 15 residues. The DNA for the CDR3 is TGTGCCAGCAGTTTCTTGGCGGCTGCCGACAATGAGCAGTTCTTC. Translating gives CASSFLAAADNEQFF.

As DNA, the CDR3 is TGTGCCAGCTCACCACCCGGGACTAGCGGATTCTACAATGAGCAGTTCTTC. This translates into CASSPPGTSGFYNEQFF. The V call is TRBV18, the J call TRBJ2-1; 11 bases line up with TRBD2. Germline V gene sequence: CDR1 KGHSH, CDR2 LQKENI. Unmatched junction bases numbered 4, after V lost 0 bases and J lost 3 bases. This CDR3 comprises 17 residues.

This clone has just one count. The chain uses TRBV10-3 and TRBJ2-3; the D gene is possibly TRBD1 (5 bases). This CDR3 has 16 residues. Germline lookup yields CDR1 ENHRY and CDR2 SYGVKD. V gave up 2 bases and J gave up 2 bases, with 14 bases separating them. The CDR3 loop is CAISEAQGDYTDTQYF. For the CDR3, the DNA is TGTGCCATCAGTGAGGCCCAGGGCGATTACACAGATACGCAGTATTTT.

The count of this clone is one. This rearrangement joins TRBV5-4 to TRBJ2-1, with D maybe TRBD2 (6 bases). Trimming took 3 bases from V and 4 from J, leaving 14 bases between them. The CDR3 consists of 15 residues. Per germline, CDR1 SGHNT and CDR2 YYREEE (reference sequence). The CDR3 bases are TGTGCCAGCAGCTCCGGGGACTCCGGATACAATGAGCAGTTCTTC. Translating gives CASSSGDSGYNEQFF.

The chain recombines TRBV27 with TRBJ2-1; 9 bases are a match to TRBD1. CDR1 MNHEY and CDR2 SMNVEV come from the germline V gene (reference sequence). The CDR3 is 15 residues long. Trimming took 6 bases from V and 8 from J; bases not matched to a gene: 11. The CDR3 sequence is CASREHRGHSYEQFF. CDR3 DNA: TGTGCCAGCAGAGAGCACAGGGGGCATAGCTATGAGCAGTTCTTC.

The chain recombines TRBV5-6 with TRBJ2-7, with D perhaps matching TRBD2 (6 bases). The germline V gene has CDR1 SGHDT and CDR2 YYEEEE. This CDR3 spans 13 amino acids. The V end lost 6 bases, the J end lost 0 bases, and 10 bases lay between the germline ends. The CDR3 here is CASTGSPSYEQYF. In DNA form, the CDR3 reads TGTGCCAGCACCGGGAGCCCCTCCTACGAGCAGTACTTC. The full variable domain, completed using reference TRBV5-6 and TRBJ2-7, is DAGVTQSPTHLIKTRGQQVTLRCSPKSGHDTVSWYQQALGQGPQFIFQYYEEEERQRGNFPDRFSGHQFPNYSSELNVNALLLGDSALYLCASTGSPSYEQYFGPGTRLTVT.

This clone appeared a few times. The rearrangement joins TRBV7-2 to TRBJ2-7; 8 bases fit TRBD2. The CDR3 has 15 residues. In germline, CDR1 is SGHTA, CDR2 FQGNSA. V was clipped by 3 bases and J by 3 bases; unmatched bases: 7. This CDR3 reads CASSFLSGINYEQYF. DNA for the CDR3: TGTGCCAGCAGCTTCCTTAGCGGGATTAACTACGAGCAGTACTTC.

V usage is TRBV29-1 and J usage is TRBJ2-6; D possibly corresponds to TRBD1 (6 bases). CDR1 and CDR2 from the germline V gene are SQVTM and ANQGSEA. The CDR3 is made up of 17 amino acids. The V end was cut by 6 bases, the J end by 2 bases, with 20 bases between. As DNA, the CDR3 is TGCAGCGTCCTAGGGGTCTCTGAGGGGGCTGGGGCCAACGTCCTGACTTTC. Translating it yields CSVLGVSEGAGANVLTF.

CDR3 loop: CATSGGASTEAFF. DNA of the CDR3: TGTGCCACCTCAGGGGGCGCGAGCACTGAAGCTTTCTTT. The chain links TRBV7-9 to TRBJ1-1, with 8 bases fitting TRBD1. V lost 10 bases, J lost 4 bases, and 8 bases stayed unmatched. The CDR3 covers 13 residues. Germline V gives CDR1 SEHNR, CDR2 FQNEAQ (reference sequence).

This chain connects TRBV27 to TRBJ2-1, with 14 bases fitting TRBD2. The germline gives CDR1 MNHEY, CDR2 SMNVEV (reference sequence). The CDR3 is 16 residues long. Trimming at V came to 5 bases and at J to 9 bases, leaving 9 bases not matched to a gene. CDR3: CASSAFGTSGSIEQFF. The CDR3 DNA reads TGTGCCAGCAGTGCCTTTGGGACTAGCGGGAGCATTGAGCAGTTCTTC.

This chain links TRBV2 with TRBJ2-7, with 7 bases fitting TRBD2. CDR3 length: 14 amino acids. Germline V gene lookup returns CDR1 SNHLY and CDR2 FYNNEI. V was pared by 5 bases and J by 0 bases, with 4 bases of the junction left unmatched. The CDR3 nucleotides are TGTGCCAGCAGTCCTAGCGGTAGCTCCTACGAGCAGTACTTC. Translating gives CASSPSGSSYEQYF.

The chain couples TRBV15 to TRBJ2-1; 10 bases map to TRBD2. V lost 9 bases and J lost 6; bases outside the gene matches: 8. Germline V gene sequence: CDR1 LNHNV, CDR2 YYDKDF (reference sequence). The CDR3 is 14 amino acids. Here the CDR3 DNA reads TGTGCCACGCGTATTAGCGGGGGGTTCAATGAGCAGTTCTTC. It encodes CATRISGGFNEQFF.

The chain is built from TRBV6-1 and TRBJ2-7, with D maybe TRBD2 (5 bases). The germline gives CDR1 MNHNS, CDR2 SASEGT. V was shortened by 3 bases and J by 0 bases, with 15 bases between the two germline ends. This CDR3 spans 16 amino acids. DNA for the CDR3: TGTGCCAGCAGTGACAGCGGCCTCCAATCCTCCTACGAGCAGTACTTC. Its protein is CASSDSGLQSSYEQYF.

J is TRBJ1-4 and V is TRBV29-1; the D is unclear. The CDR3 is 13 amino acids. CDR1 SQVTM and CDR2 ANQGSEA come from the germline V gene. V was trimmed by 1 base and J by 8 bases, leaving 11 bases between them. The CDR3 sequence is CSVEGGPEEKLFF. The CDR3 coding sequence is TGCAGCGTTGAAGGCGGTCCGGAGGAAAAACTGTTTTTT.

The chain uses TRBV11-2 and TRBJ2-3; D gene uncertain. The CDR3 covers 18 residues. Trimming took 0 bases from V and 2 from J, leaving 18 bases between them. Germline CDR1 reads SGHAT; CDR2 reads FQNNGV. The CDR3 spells CASSLDWKGIAFTDTQYF. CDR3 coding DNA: TGTGCCAGCAGCTTAGATTGGAAGGGTATTGCCTTCACAGATACGCAGTATTTT.

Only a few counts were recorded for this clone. CDR3 DNA: TGTGCCAGCAGCCCGGGACAGGGGTGGGAGCAGTACTTC. This codes for CASSPGQGWEQYF. V is TRBV5-4 and J is TRBJ2-7; 10 bases match TRBD1. Trimming cost V 4 bases and J 7 bases; bases outside gene matches: 5. CDR3 length equals 13 residues. CDR1 and CDR2 from the germline V gene are SGHNT and YYREEE (reference sequence).

The CDR3 bases are TGTGCCAGCAGCTTAACCTTTTTCAGGGGCACCGGGGAGCTGTTTTTT. This translates into CASSLTFFRGTGELFF. The rearrangement uses TRBV7-3 and TRBJ2-2, with a weak D call TRBD1 (6 bases). With 0 bases removed from V and 4 bases from J, the gap between germline ends came to 12 bases. CDR3 length: 16 amino acids. Germline V CDR1 and CDR2: SGHTA, FQGTGA.

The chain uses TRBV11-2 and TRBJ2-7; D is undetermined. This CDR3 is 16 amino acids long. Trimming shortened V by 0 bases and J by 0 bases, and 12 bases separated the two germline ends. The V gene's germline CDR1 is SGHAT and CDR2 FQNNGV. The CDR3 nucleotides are TGTGCCAGCAGCTTAGATCGCCAACTGAGCTCCTACGAGCAGTACTTC. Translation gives CASSLDRQLSSYEQYF. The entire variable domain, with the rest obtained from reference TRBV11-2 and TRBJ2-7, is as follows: EAGVAQSPRYKIIEKRQSVAFWCNPISGHATLYWYQQILGQGPKLLIQFQNNGVVDDSQLPKDRFSAERLKGVDSTLKIQPAKLEDSAVYLCASSLDRQLSSYEQYFGPGTRLTVT.

In DNA form, the CDR3 reads TGTGCCAGCAGTTTATTAATCGGGGGGTCCTACGAGCAGTACTTC. Protein sequence: CASSLLIGGSYEQYF. This chain links TRBV6-5 with TRBJ2-7; 7 bases are a match to TRBD2. V lost 4 bases, J lost 1 base, and 7 bases stayed unmatched. CDR3 length: 15 residues. Germline CDR1 and CDR2: MNHEY and SVGAGI.

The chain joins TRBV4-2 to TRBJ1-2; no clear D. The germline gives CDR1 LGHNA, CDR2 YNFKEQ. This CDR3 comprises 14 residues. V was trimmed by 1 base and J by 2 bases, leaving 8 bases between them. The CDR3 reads CASSQVETNYGYTF. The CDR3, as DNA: TGTGCCAGCAGCCAAGTGGAGACGAACTATGGCTACACCTTC.

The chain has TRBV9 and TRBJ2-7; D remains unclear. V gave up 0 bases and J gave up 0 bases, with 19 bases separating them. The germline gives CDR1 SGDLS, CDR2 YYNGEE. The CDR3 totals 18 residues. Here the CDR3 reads CASSVGDLGSNPSYEQYF. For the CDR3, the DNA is TGTGCCAGCAGCGTAGGAGATTTAGGTAGTAACCCCTCCTACGAGCAGTACTTC.

The CDR3 DNA is TGTGCCAGCACCAACAACTTAGCCAAAAACATTCAGTACTTC. Residues: CASTNNLAKNIQYF. The chain combines TRBV5-4 with TRBJ2-4; no clear D. V lost 6 bases and J lost 0, with 10 bases in between. The CDR3 runs to 14 residues. Germline CDR1 and CDR2: SGHNT and YYREEE (reference sequence).

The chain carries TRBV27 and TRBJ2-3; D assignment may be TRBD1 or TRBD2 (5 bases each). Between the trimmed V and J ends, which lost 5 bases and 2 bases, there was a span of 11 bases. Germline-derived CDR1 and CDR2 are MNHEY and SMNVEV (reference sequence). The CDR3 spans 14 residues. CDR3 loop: CASSRGRYTDTQYF. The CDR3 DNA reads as TGTGCCAGCAGTCGGGGACGGTACACAGATACGCAGTATTTT.